The clone carrying this TCR beta chain was counted ten times or more. TCR beta CDR3 sequences were amplified from RNA transcripts. The TCR CDR3 was amplified in a first-round RT-PCR using the HTBI primer set. Each CDR3 protein gets one entry after TCRdb re-called the multiplex PCR reads with MiXCR. The sample lists a few hundred thousand distinct CDR3 sequences; approximately 17% were seen once. These data are taken from a study of T cells in Graves' hyperthyroidism and ophthalmopathy. Trimming removed 3 bases from V and 5 bases from J, with 16 bases in between. This CDR3 region has 16 residues. Ophthalmopathy in the patients scored at least 3 on Clinical Activity Score and at least 4 on NOSPECS grade, lasting under 3 months. Every diagnosis used clinical symptoms, serum thyroxine and TRAb, thyroid ultrasound and orbital computed tomography.

This clonotype was obtained from a man younger than 35 with Graves' ophthalmopathy. Sample: blood. The chain carries TRBV12-3 or TRBV12-4 and TRBJ1-4; D gene unclear. The CDR3 protein is CASSFLPFGENEKLFF. CDR3 nucleotide sequence: TGTGCCAGCAGTTTCTTGCCGTTTGGGGAAAATGAAAAACTGTTTTTT.